These 24 T cell receptor beta chains share one sample of origin, sequenced in a study of cytomegalovirus exposure and HLA in healthy donors. A multiplex PCR was run with 60 Vbeta primers and 13 Jbeta primers. Only in-frame clones appear in the TCRdb table, and some are missing; sequencing was by immunoSEQ multiplex PCR. Of about 130,000 clones listed, 74% are singletons. The sequencing sample was made of PBMCs. Receptor source: a young man in good health and CMV-seropositive.

The CDR3 sequence is CASSFPGLANEQYF. The DNA of the CDR3 is TGTGCCAGCAGCTTTCCGGGACTAGCGAACGAGCAGTACTTC. The chain uses TRBV5-6 and TRBJ2-7, with 10 bases aligning to TRBD2. V shed 2 bases and J 5 bases; nucleotides not matched to a gene: 4. In germline, CDR1 is SGHDT, CDR2 YYEEEE. This CDR3 is built from 14 residues.

The chain combines TRBV11-3 with TRBJ2-3, with 7 bases that match TRBD1. Germline CDR1 reads SGHNT; CDR2 reads YENEEA. This CDR3 region has 14 residues. The V and J ends lost 5 bases and 2 bases, in that order; junction bases with no gene match: 4. DNA for the CDR3: TGTGCCAGCAGCCAAGGGACAGTCACAGATACGCAGTATTTT. Translation: CASSQGTVTDTQYF.

The chain couples TRBV6-5 to TRBJ2-5, with a weak D call TRBD2 (6 bases). With 2 bases removed from V and 1 base from J, the gap between germline ends came to 11 bases. CDR1 is MNHEY, CDR2 SVGAGI, per germline. The CDR3 has 15 residues. The CDR3 bases are TGTGCCAGCAGTTACACTAGCAGAAGCCAAGAGACCCAGTACTTC. Amino acids: CASSYTSRSQETQYF.

This clone came up a few times. This chain uses TRBV13 with TRBJ1-3, with a possible D match to TRBD1 (6 bases). Germline V lookup: CDR1 PRHDT, CDR2 FYEKMQ (reference sequence). Trimming shortened V by 5 bases and J by 1 base, and 18 bases separated the two germline ends. CDR3 size: 17 residues. The CDR3 DNA sequence: TGTGCCAGCAGCCCTCCTCAGGGGATGCTGTCTGGAAACACCATATATTTT. It is translated as CASSPPQGMLSGNTIYF.

This chain connects TRBV6-1 to TRBJ2-7; D may be TRBD1 (6 bases). Germline loops: CDR1 MNHNS, CDR2 SASEGT. CDR3 size: 15 residues. Trimming cost V 6 bases and J 4 bases, with 19 bases left between them. CDR3 amino acids: CASRMMVAGTYEQYF. The CDR3 DNA reads TGTGCCAGCAGGATGATGGTGGCAGGGACATACGAGCAGTACTTC.

V is TRBV7-8 and J is TRBJ1-5, with D possibly matching TRBD1 (5 bases). V gave up 5 bases and J gave up 7 bases, with 15 bases separating them. The CDR3 has 14 residues. Germline V lookup: CDR1 SGHVS, CDR2 FQNEAQ. CDR3 amino acids: CASSRGGGIQPQHF. For the CDR3, the DNA is TGTGCCAGCAGCCGTGGGGGGGGAATCCAGCCCCAGCATTTT.

The V call is TRBV6-4, the J call TRBJ2-3, with 7 positions matching TRBD1. This CDR3 has 11 residues. V lost 10 bases to trimming and J lost 6 bases; unmatched junction nucleotides: 4. The germline gives CDR1 MRHNA, CDR2 SNTAGT. The CDR3 spells CANTGVDTQYF. The CDR3, as DNA: TGTGCCAACACAGGGGTTGATACGCAGTATTTT.

V is TRBV19 and J is TRBJ2-3; TRBD2 aligns across 8 bases. CDR1 LNHDA and CDR2 SQIVND come from the germline V gene (reference sequence). The junction had 9 bases not matched to a gene; V was cut back by 3 bases and J by 4 bases. This CDR3 spans 16 amino acids. The CDR3 here is CASSMAAEAGADTQYF. The DNA for the CDR3 is TGTGCCAGTAGTATGGCCGCCGAAGCGGGGGCAGATACGCAGTATTTT.

This clone has just a few counts. V gene TRBV10-3 combines with J gene TRBJ2-7; D might be TRBD1 (5 bases). V was shortened by 1 base and J by 6 bases, with 10 bases between the two germline ends. The CDR3 has 13 residues. Germline V gene lookup returns CDR1 ENHRY and CDR2 SYGVKD. In DNA form, the CDR3 reads TGTGCCATCAGTGAGTTCCTGCAGGGCGAGCAGTACTTC. Its protein product is CAISEFLQGEQYF.

The chain joins TRBV19 to TRBJ1-3; 9 bases agree with TRBD1. Germline CDR1 reads LNHDA; CDR2 reads SQIVND (reference sequence). The V and J ends lost 3 bases and 2 bases, in that order; junction bases with no gene match: 5. The CDR3 is 16 amino acids. The CDR3 bases are TGTGCCAGTAGTATTTCGGGACAGGGAACTGGAAACACCATATATTTT. The encoded protein is CASSISGQGTGNTIYF. The whole variable domain, filled in from reference TRBV19 and TRBJ1-3, reads DGGITQSPKYLFRKEGQNVTLSCEQNLNHDAMYWYRQDPGQGLRLIYYSQIVNDFQKGDIAEGYSVSREKKESFPLTVTSAQKNPTAFYLCASSISGQGTGNTIYFGEGSWLTVV.

CDR3 sequence: CASSRGGGLEAFF. The CDR3 DNA follows: TGTGCCAGCAGCCGGGGCGGGGGATTGGAAGCTTTCTTT. The chain is built from TRBV7-9 and TRBJ1-1, with a weak D call TRBD1 (5 bases). V was shortened by 5 bases and J by 8 bases, with 15 bases between the two germline ends. The CDR3 covers 13 residues. The germline gives CDR1 SEHNR, CDR2 FQNEAQ (reference sequence).

This sequence joins TRBV2 and TRBJ1-5, with 7 bases identical to TRBD1. J lost 1 base, V lost 11 bases, and 11 bases had no gene match. This CDR3 comprises 15 residues. Germline lookup yields CDR1 SNHLY and CDR2 FYNNEI. CDR3 in amino acids: CAYRQGPKSNQPQHF. CDR3 nucleotides: TGTGCCTACCGACAGGGTCCTAAGAGCAATCAGCCCCAGCATTTT. Full variable domain (missing parts from reference TRBV2 and TRBJ1-5): EPEVTQTPSHQVTQMGQEVILRCVPISNHLYFYWYRQILGQKVEFLVSFYNNEISEKSEIFDDQFSVERPDGSNFTLKIRSTKLEDSAMYFCAYRQGPKSNQPQHFGDGTRLSIL.

The rearrangement joins TRBV2 to TRBJ1-6, with 10 bases matching TRBD1. Germline V gene data show CDR1 as SNHLY and CDR2 as FYNNEI. The CDR3 loop spans 18 amino acids. Germline trimming cut 1 base from V and 0 bases from J; bases unmatched to any gene: 3. CDR3 residues: CASSEGTGGISYNSPLHF. In nucleotides, the CDR3 is TGTGCCAGCAGTGAAGGGACAGGGGGTATCTCCTATAATTCACCCCTCCACTTT.

This clone appeared a few times. This sequence joins TRBV6-6 and TRBJ2-3; the D gene is possibly TRBD2 (5 bases). Germline values: CDR1 MNHNY, CDR2 SVGAGI (reference sequence). The V and J ends lost 7 bases and 4 bases respectively, with 12 bases between them. This CDR3 spans 13 amino acids. CDR3 residues: CASTPSGSDTQYF. CDR3 DNA sequence: TGTGCCAGCACCCCCTCGGGGTCAGATACGCAGTATTTT.

The chain has TRBV11-2 and TRBJ2-4; TRBD2 matches 7 bases. Germline V gives CDR1 SGHAT, CDR2 FQNNGV. This CDR3 has 16 amino acids. J was trimmed by 6 bases and V by 0 bases; bases with no gene match: 8. The CDR3 region is CASSLETGGSANIQYF. The DNA of the CDR3 is TGTGCCAGCAGCTTAGAGACGGGGGGTAGCGCAAACATTCAGTACTTC.

The chain carries TRBV28 and TRBJ2-7; D is possibly TRBD2 (6 bases). The CDR3 runs to 14 residues. V lost 7 bases to trimming and J lost 5 bases, with 18 bases between them. The germline V gene encodes CDR1 MDHEN and CDR2 SYDVKM. CDR3 coding DNA: TGTGCCAGCATCCCCGGGGCAGGGAGGAACGAGCAGTACTTC. Translating gives CASIPGAGRNEQYF.

V gene TRBV6-5 combines with J gene TRBJ2-1, with D possibly TRBD2 on 5 matching bases. Germline V gene lookup returns CDR1 MNHEY and CDR2 SVGAGI. The CDR3 has 13 amino acids. The ends were cut back, 0 bases at V and 9 bases at J, with 9 bases in the middle. CDR3 sequence: CASSYSLAAEQFF. CDR3 nucleotides: TGTGCCAGCAGTTACTCGCTAGCTGCTGAGCAGTTCTTC.

The rearrangement links TRBV5-1 to TRBJ2-7, with 13 bases matching TRBD2. Trimming removed 2 bases from V and 5 bases from J; junction bases left unmatched: 13. CDR1 is SGHRS, CDR2 YFSETQ, per germline. This CDR3 is 18 amino acids long. The CDR3 DNA sequence: TGCGCCAGCAGCTTAGGGGTACTAGCGGGAGGGCCCAACCACGAGCAGTACTTC. Translating gives CASSLGVLAGGPNHEQYF.

This chain connects TRBV4-1 to TRBJ2-3, with TRBD2 matching over 8 bases. Germline V gene data show CDR1 as MGHRA and CDR2 as YSYEKL. The CDR3 is 16 amino acids. Germline trimming cut 4 bases from V and 3 bases from J; bases unmatched to any gene: 9. CDR3 bases: TGCGCCAGCAGCCGCGAGGGCGGGGGGACGACAGATACGCAGTATTTT. Residues: CASSREGGGTTDTQYF.

This clone was counted once. The chain recombines TRBV5-8 with TRBJ2-7, with D perhaps TRBD1 (6 bases). V was pared by 2 bases and J by 7 bases, with 13 bases between. The CDR3 covers 13 residues. Germline CDR1 and CDR2: SGHTS and YDEGEE. This chain's CDR3 is CASSFGSTGEQYF. CDR3 coding DNA: TGTGCCAGCAGCTTCGGGTCAACAGGGGAGCAGTACTTC.

This chain links TRBV5-1 with TRBJ1-3; D not certain. CDR1 and CDR2 (germline): SGHRS, YFSETQ. Between the trimmed V and J ends, which lost 4 bases and 0 bases, there was a span of 8 bases. The CDR3 has 14 amino acids. CDR3 in amino acids: CASSLDNSGNTIYF. As DNA, the CDR3 is TGCGCCAGCAGCCTGGATAACTCTGGAAACACCATATATTTT. Filled out from reference TRBV5-1 and TRBJ1-3, the complete variable domain reads KAGVTQTPRYLIKTRGQQVTLSCSPISGHRSVSWYQQTPGQGLQFLFEYFSETQRNKGNFPGRFSGRQFSNSRSEMNVSTLELGDSALYLCASSLDNSGNTIYFGEGSWLTVV.

The rearrangement uses TRBV6-1 and TRBJ2-3; D remains unclear. CDR1 is MNHNS and CDR2 is SASEGT in the germline V gene. Deletions cut 0 bases from V and 2 bases from J, with 6 bases between. The CDR3 covers 14 residues. CDR3 sequence reads: CASSEAEYTDTQYF. The CDR3, as DNA: TGTGCCAGCAGTGAAGCGGAGTACACAGATACGCAGTATTTT.

The chain links TRBV5-1 to TRBJ1-1; 10 bases are shared with TRBD1. This CDR3 is built from 16 residues. Trimming cost V 4 bases and J 4 bases; bases outside gene matches: 10. Germline loops: CDR1 SGHRS, CDR2 YFSETQ. CDR3 protein: CASSRTGTGVGTEAFF. The DNA for the CDR3 is TGCGCCAGCAGCCGGACCGGGACAGGGGTCGGCACTGAAGCTTTCTTT. Drawing the rest from reference TRBV5-1 and TRBJ1-1, the complete variable domain is KAGVTQTPRYLIKTRGQQVTLSCSPISGHRSVSWYQQTPGQGLQFLFEYFSETQRNKGNFPGRFSGRQFSNSRSEMNVSTLELGDSALYLCASSRTGTGVGTEAFFGQGTRLTVV.

This chain uses TRBV2 with TRBJ1-4, with D possibly matching TRBD1 (6 bases). Trimming took 7 bases from V and 5 from J, leaving 17 bases between them. Germline CDR1 and CDR2: SNHLY and FYNNEI. This CDR3 comprises 15 residues. CDR3 sequence: CASTFWGGSNEKLFF. CDR3 DNA: TGTGCCAGCACCTTTTGGGGGGGCTCGAATGAAAAACTGTTTTTT.